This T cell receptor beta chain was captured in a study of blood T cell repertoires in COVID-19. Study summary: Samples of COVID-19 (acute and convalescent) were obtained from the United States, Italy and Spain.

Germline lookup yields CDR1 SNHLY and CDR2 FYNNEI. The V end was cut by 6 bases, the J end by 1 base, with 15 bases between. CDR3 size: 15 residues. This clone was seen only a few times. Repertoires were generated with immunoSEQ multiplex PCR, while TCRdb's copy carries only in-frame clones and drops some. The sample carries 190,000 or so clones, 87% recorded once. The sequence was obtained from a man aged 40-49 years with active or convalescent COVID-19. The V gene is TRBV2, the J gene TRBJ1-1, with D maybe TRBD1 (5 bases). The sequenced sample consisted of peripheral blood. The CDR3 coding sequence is TGTGCCAGCAGCGGAAGCGGGGGGGGGAACACTGAAGCTTTCTTT. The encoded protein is CASSGSGGGNTEAFF.